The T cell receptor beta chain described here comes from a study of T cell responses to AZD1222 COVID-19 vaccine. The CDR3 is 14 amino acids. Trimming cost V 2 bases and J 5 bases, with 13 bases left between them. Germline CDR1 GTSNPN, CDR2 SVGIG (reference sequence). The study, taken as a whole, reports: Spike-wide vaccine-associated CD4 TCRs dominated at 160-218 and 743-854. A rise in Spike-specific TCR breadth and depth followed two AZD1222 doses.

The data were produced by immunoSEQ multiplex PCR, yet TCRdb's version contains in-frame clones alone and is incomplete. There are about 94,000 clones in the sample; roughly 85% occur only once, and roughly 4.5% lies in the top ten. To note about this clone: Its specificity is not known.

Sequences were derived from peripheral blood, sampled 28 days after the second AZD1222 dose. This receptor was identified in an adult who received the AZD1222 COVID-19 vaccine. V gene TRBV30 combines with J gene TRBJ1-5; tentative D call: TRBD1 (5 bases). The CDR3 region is CAWSSRGRYQPQHF. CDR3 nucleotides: TGTGCCTGGAGTTCGAGGGGCCGATATCAGCCCCAGCATTTT. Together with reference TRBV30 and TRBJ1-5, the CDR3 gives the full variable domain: SQTIHQWPATLVQPVGSPLSLECTVEGTSNPNLYWYRQAAGRGLQLLFYSVGIGQISSEVPQNLSASRPQDRQFILSSKKLLLSDSGFYLCAWSSRGRYQPQHFGDGTRLSIL.